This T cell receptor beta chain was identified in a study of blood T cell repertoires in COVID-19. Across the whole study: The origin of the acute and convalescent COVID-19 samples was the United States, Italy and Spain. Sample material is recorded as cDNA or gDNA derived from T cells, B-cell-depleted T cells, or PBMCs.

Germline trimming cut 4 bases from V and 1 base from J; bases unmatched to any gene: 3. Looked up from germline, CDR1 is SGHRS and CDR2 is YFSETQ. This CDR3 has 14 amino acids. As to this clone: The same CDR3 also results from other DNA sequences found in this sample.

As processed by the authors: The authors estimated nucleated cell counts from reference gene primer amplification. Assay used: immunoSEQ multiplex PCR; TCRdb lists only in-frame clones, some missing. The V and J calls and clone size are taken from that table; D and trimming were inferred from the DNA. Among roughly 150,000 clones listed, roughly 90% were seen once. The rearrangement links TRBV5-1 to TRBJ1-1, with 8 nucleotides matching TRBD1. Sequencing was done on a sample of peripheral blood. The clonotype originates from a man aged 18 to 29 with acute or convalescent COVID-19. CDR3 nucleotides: TGCGCCAGCAGCAGGGGACAGGCGAACACTGAAGCTTTCTTT. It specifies CASSRGQANTEAFF.